The present T cell receptor beta chain was sequenced within a study of T cells after yellow fever vaccination. CDR1 and CDR2 (germline): WSHSY, SAAADI. Between the trimmed V and J ends, which lost 8 bases and 7 bases, there was a span of 12 bases. CDR3 length: 12 residues. From the 5' RACE reads, TCRdb called clonotypes with MiXCR, one entry per CDR3 protein. Among around 600,000 distinct CDR3 sequences listed, 9% to 15% were seen once. Here the sequenced sample was PBMCs, taken on the day of the yellow fever booster vaccination. The V and J genes are TRBV10-2 and TRBJ2-1; D not certain. This TCR came from a man aged 25-45 years who received the YFV17D yellow fever vaccine. The CDR3 protein is CASSFKFNEQFF. The CDR3 region has the DNA TGCGCCAGCTCGTTCAAGTTTAATGAGCAGTTCTTC.